Listed below are T cell receptor beta chains from one sample, sequenced in a study of post-analysis software for immune sequencing data. TCRdb processed the PCR reads anew with MiXCR; each CDR3 protein has one entry. The sample records 250,000 to 300,000 distinct CDR3 sequences, 30% to 45% being singletons. The sequencing input was blood. These receptors all come from a girl aged 10 to 17 with multiple sclerosis. CDR3s include the opening cysteine and the closing phenylalanine or tryptophan. D genes are given only for firm matches. Rows may omit the clone size; those that give it use once, few, many or a size class.

V gene,clone size,J gene,D gene,CDR3 protein,CDR3 DNA
TRBV20-1,few,TRBJ1-5,-,CSAVTPVAGTDSNQPQHF,TGCAGTGCCGTCACTCCAGTCGCCGGGACGGATAGCAATCAGCCCCAGCATTTT
TRBV29-1,once,TRBJ2-6,-,CSAPDPGANVLTF,TGCAGCGCCCCGGACCCCGGGGCCAACGTCCTGACTTTC
TRBV30,few,TRBJ1-4,-,CTWGTAPTNEKLFF,TGTACCTGGGGGACGGCCCCAACTAATGAAAAACTGTTTTTT
TRBV19,-,TRBJ2-3,-,CASRLAASEDTQYF,TGTGCCAGTAGGCTAGCAGCAAGTGAAGATACGCAGTATTTT
TRBV5-1,many,TRBJ2-3,-,CASSLAAGLADTQYF,TGCGCCAGCAGCTTGGCCGCAGGGTTGGCAGATACGCAGTATTTT
TRBV5-1,-,TRBJ1-1,-,CASSLGQKAFF,TGCGCCAGCAGCTTGGGACAGAAAGCTTTCTTT
TRBV10-1,many,TRBJ2-1,TRBD1,CASSEGTEVSNEQFF,TGCGCCAGCAGTGAGGGGACAGAAGTTTCCAATGAGCAGTTCTTC
TRBV5-1,few,TRBJ1-2,-,CASSLSASTNYGYTF,TGCGCCAGCAGCTTGTCTGCCAGCACTAACTATGGCTACACCTTC
TRBV6-1,once,TRBJ2-2,-,CASSERTSGIAELFF,TGTGCCAGCAGTGAACGAACATCGGGGATCGCGGAGCTGTTTTTT
TRBV14,few,TRBJ1-2,-,CASSQYRVPDYGYTF,TGTGCCAGCAGCCAGTACAGGGTTCCGGACTATGGCTACACCTTC
TRBV10-3,-,TRBJ1-2,TRBD1,CAISESDRAGYTF,TGTGCCATCAGTGAGTCTGACAGGGCTGGCTACACCTTC
TRBV13,-,TRBJ2-1,-,CASSLEMGEQFF,TGTGCCAGCAGCTTAGAGATGGGAGAGCAGTTCTTC
TRBV5-1,few,TRBJ2-5,-,CASSSGGTDKETQYF,TGCGCCAGCAGCTCCGGAGGGACAGATAAAGAGACCCAGTACTTC
TRBV20-1,few,TRBJ2-1,TRBD1,CSARQGVGEQFF,TGCAGTGCCAGACAGGGCGTTGGTGAGCAGTTCTTC
TRBV29-1,once,TRBJ2-5,TRBD2,CSVEVAGRQETQYF,TGCAGCGTTGAAGTAGCGGGCCGGCAAGAGACCCAGTACTTC
TRBV10-3,-,TRBJ2-1,TRBD2,CAISESSGSSYNEQFF,TGTGCCATCAGTGAGTCTAGCGGGAGCTCCTACAATGAGCAGTTCTTC
TRBV5-1,-,TRBJ2-2,-,CASSLGDYTGELFF,TGCGCCAGCAGCTTGGGGGACTACACCGGGGAGCTGTTTTTT
TRBV4-1,-,TRBJ1-5,-,CASSQERESNQPQHF,TGCGCCAGCAGCCAAGAACGGGAAAGCAATCAGCCCCAGCATTTT
TRBV20-1,-,TRBJ2-5,TRBD2,CSASGGNQETQYF,TGCAGTGCTAGCGGGGGGAACCAAGAGACCCAGTACTTC
TRBV29-1,-,TRBJ2-5,-,CSVEVSAPCEVRPETQYF,TGCAGCGTTGAGGTTTCGGCTCCCTGTGAAGTAAGACCAGAGACCCAGTACTTC
TRBV11-2,-,TRBJ2-5,-,CASSYRDVEETQYF,TGTGCCAGCAGTTATAGAGATGTGGAGGAGACCCAGTACTTC
TRBV29-1,-,TRBJ1-1,TRBD1,CSVEDRTGALNTEAFF,TGCAGCGTTGAAGATCGGACAGGGGCCCTGAACACTGAAGCTTTCTTT
TRBV5-6,-,TRBJ2-2,TRBD1,CASNVRTGTGELFF,TGTGCCAGCAACGTGAGGACAGGCACCGGGGAGCTGTTTTTT
TRBV24-1,many,TRBJ2-3,-,CATSDPAQSTDTQYF,TGTGCCACCAGTGATCCAGCCCAGAGCACAGATACGCAGTATTTT
TRBV20-1,many,TRBJ2-1,-,CSARNVRASRGYYNEQFF,TGCAGTGCTAGAAATGTAAGGGCTTCGCGGGGATACTACAATGAGCAGTTCTTC
TRBV9,many,TRBJ2-5,-,CASSGPGALKETQYF,TGTGCCAGCAGCGGCCCCGGGGCCCTGAAGGAGACCCAGTACTTC
TRBV7-9,-,TRBJ1-5,TRBD1,CAGSSPGGQPQHF,TGTGCCGGCAGCTCCCCAGGGGGCCAACCCCAGCATTTT
TRBV10-3,-,TRBJ2-5,-,CAISESVGGGTQETQYF,TGTGCCATCAGTGAGTCTGTCGGCGGGGGCACCCAAGAGACCCAGTACTTC
TRBV20-1,-,TRBJ1-6,-,CSASPGAESPLHF,TGCAGTGCTAGCCCCGGAGCGGAATCACCCCTCCACTTT
TRBV10-3,few,TRBJ2-3,TRBD2,CAISESSGSSPDTQYF,TGTGCCATCAGTGAGTCTAGCGGGAGTAGTCCAGATACGCAGTATTTT
TRBV12-3/TRBV12-4,few,TRBJ1-4,-,CASSLGPPKATNEKLFF,TGTGCCAGCAGTTTGGGGCCCCCAAAGGCAACTAATGAAAAACTGTTTTTT
TRBV3-1,many,TRBJ2-1,-,CASSQIYNNEQFF,TGTGCCAGCAGCCAAATCTACAACAATGAGCAGTTCTTC
TRBV28,-,TRBJ2-1,TRBD1,CASSPGTGQDNEQFF,TGTGCCAGCAGCCCCGGGACAGGGCAGGACAATGAGCAGTTCTTC
TRBV5-1,-,TRBJ2-2,-,CASSLALGVVGELFF,TGCGCCAGCAGCTTGGCCCTCGGGGTAGTCGGGGAGCTGTTTTTT
TRBV5-1,many,TRBJ2-3,TRBD1,CASSTYRGVTDTQYF,TGCGCCAGCAGCACCTACAGGGGAGTCACAGATACGCAGTATTTT
TRBV24-1,many,TRBJ2-3,-,CATSAAGDSTDTQYF,TGTGCCACCAGTGCGGCCGGGGATAGCACAGATACGCAGTATTTT
TRBV11-2,-,TRBJ1-3,-,CAEAGRGGNTIYF,TGTGCCGAAGCGGGCAGGGGAGGAAACACCATATATTTT
TRBV6-5,-,TRBJ1-2,TRBD1,CASSYSRTGAMINYGYTF,TGTGCCAGCAGTTACTCCAGGACAGGGGCTATGATTAACTATGGCTACACCTTC
TRBV5-1,-,TRBJ1-6,TRBD1,CASSPGQAQNSPLHF,TGCGCCAGCAGCCCCGGACAGGCGCAGAATTCACCCCTCCACTTT